One sample yielded the 7 T cell receptor beta chains listed below, sequenced in a study of glioma-infiltrating T cells after dendritic cell vaccination. Sample time point: after dendritic cell vaccination, including at tumor progression/relapse. Produced via immunoSEQ multiplex PCR; TCRdb's table is partial and in-frame only. Found here are approximately 10,000 clones, about 80% of them singletons; the top ten hold over 40%. The source material was blood, sampled after dendritic cell vaccination. All receptors derive from a human donor with glioblastoma.

The table lists this clone with a count of one. The chain carries TRBV11-2 and TRBJ2-2, with a possible D match to TRBD2 (6 bases). The germline CDR1 and CDR2 sequences are SGHAT and FQNNGV. Trimming took off 0 bases at V and 7 bases at J, with 24 bases between the two ends. The CDR3 is 19 residues long. CDR3 sequence (DNA): TGTGCCAGCAGCTTAGAGGTATTGCGGGATAGGGTTCGTATCGGGGAGCTGTTTTTT. Encoded protein: CASSLEVLRDRVRIGELFF.

J is TRBJ2-3 and V is TRBV9, with 8 bases matching TRBD2. V shed 4 bases and J 9 bases; nucleotides not matched to a gene: 10. The CDR3 spans 14 residues. Per the germline V gene, CDR1 is SGDLS and CDR2 is YYNGEE. For the CDR3, the DNA is TGTGCCAGCAGCCTCGAGACTAGCGCCACGACGCAGTATTTT. This codes for CASSLETSATTQYF.

There are a few counts of this clone. This sequence joins TRBV19 and TRBJ1-1, with D uncertain. Trimming removed 5 bases from V and 7 bases from J, with 14 bases in between. This CDR3 has 13 amino acids. Germline CDR1 is LNHDA and CDR2 is SQIVND (reference sequence). The DNA for the CDR3 is TGTGCCAGTAGTCAAGGAGGGTGGATTGAAGCTTTCTTT. It yields the protein CASSQGGWIEAFF. Looking up the rest from reference TRBV19 and TRBJ1-1 gives the full variable domain: DGGITQSPKYLFRKEGQNVTLSCEQNLNHDAMYWYRQDPGQGLRLIYYSQIVNDFQKGDIAEGYSVSREKKESFPLTVTSAQKNPTAFYLCASSQGGWIEAFFGQGTRLTVV.

The chain has TRBV5-1 and TRBJ2-4, with D perhaps TRBD1 (6 bases). The V end was cut by 1 base, the J end by 0 bases, with 11 bases between. Germline CDR1 and CDR2: SGHRS and YFSETQ. This CDR3 spans 16 amino acids. The DNA for the CDR3 is TGCGCCAGCAGCTTGCAGGGACAAATAGCCAAAAACATTCAGTACTTC. It specifies CASSLQGQIAKNIQYF. The variable domain in full, completed from reference TRBV5-1 and TRBJ2-4, reads KAGVTQTPRYLIKTRGQQVTLSCSPISGHRSVSWYQQTPGQGLQFLFEYFSETQRNKGNFPGRFSGRQFSNSRSEMNVSTLELGDSALYLCASSLQGQIAKNIQYFGAGTRLSVL.

V is TRBV18 and J is TRBJ1-5; D gene ambiguous. There are 14 residues in the CDR3. Germline lookup yields CDR1 KGHSH and CDR2 LQKENI. V was shortened by 3 bases and J by 2 bases, with 8 bases between the two germline ends. CDR3 nucleotides: TGTGCCAGCTCACCTATGGTAGGCAATCAGCCCCAGCATTTT. Protein sequence: CASSPMVGNQPQHF.

This clone was counted between two and nine times. This chain joins TRBV7-9 and TRBJ1-4; 7 positions agree with TRBD1. V lost 1 base to trimming and J lost 8 bases; unmatched junction nucleotides: 4. The germline V gene encodes CDR1 SEHNR and CDR2 FQNEAQ (reference sequence). CDR3 size: 14 residues. CDR3 loop: CASSLDRGGEKLFF. The DNA for the CDR3 is TGTGCCAGCAGCTTAGACAGGGGAGGCGAAAAACTGTTTTTT. Full variable domain (rest looked up from reference TRBV7-9 and TRBJ1-4): DTGVSQNPRHKITKRGQNVTFRCDPISEHNRLYWYRQTLGQGPEFLTYFQNEAQLEKSRLLSDRFSAERPKGSFSTLEIQRTEQGDSAMYLCASSLDRGGEKLFFGSGTQLSVL.

The chain couples TRBV27 to TRBJ1-5; maybe TRBD1 (5 bases). The CDR3 covers 16 residues. Germline V CDR1 and CDR2: MNHEY, SMNVEV (reference sequence). V was shortened by 6 bases and J by 3 bases, with 18 bases between the two germline ends. The CDR3 DNA reads as TGTGCCAGCAGCCCGGCCTGGGGCCGGGTCAATCAGCCCCAGCATTTT. It specifies CASSPAWGRVNQPQHF.